This TCR beta chain is drawn from a study of T cell responses to AZD1222 COVID-19 vaccine. Overall study results and limits: It should be noted that donors were predominantly white British and more often female, and clonal diversity was possibly underestimated.

V shed 0 bases and J 4 bases; nucleotides not matched to a gene: 1. The CDR3 consists of 15 residues. CDR1 is SGHRS and CDR2 is YFSETQ in the germline V gene. Sequenced by immunoSEQ multiplex PCR; TCRdb stores in-frame clones only, minus some. The sample holds more than 95,000 clones, 90% seen once. Details on this clone: Its antigen is not known.

This clonotype was sampled from an adult in good health. The rearrangement links TRBV5-1 to TRBJ2-3; 11 positions match TRBD2. Sequencing was performed on peripheral blood, taken on day 0 of MenACWY control vaccination. CDR3 sequence reads: CASSLELAGADTQYF. The DNA for the CDR3 is TGCGCCAGCAGCTTGGAACTAGCGGGGGCAGATACGCAGTATTTT.